The 2 T cell receptor beta chains below come from one sample, sequenced in a study of blood T cell repertoires in COVID-19. The data were produced by immunoSEQ multiplex PCR, yet TCRdb's version contains in-frame clones alone and is incomplete. Among just under 250,000 clones listed, about 89% were seen once. Sequencing used PBMCs or T cells enriched from blood (not recorded which). All receptors derive from a woman in her twenties or thirties who had recovered from COVID-19.

V is TRBV11-1 and J is TRBJ2-1; TRBD2 aligns across 7 bases. CDR3 length equals 15 residues. Germline CDR1 reads SGHAT; CDR2 reads FQDESV (reference sequence). After removal of 5 bases from V and 5 bases from J, the junction contained 9 bases not matched to a gene. CDR3 amino acids: CASSGRVSGHNEQFF. CDR3 in DNA: TGTGCCAGCAGCGGGAGGGTTAGCGGACACAATGAGCAGTTCTTC.

This chain links TRBV29-1 with TRBJ1-1, with TRBD1 matching over 9 bases. V lost 2 bases and J lost 4; bases outside the gene matches: 2. Per germline, CDR1 SQVTM and CDR2 ANQGSEA. The CDR3 sequence is 13 residues long. CDR3 amino acids: CSVEQTGGTEAFF. CDR3 in DNA: TGCAGCGTTGAACAGACAGGGGGCACTGAAGCTTTCTTT.